One sample yielded the 6 T cell receptor beta chains listed below, sequenced in a study of T cell repertoires in cytomegalovirus infection. TCRdb re-called the reads with MiXCR, one entry per CDR3 protein. The repertoire consists of 350,000 to 500,000 distinct CDR3 sequences, with approximately 33% occurring once and the leading ten covering about 13%. The source material was PBMCs. These receptors all stem from a human donor in good health (CMV status not recorded). Some clones in this sample may be carry-over from other donors' samples.

This clonotype was detected ten times or more. The chain carries TRBV7-8 and TRBJ2-3; D not certain. CDR3 length: 13 amino acids. V was cut by 0 bases and J by 6 bases, with 7 bases left in between. Germline V gene lookup returns CDR1 SGHVS and CDR2 FQNEAQ. CDR3 DNA sequence: TGTGCCAGCAGCTTAGCGCCCGTGGATACGCAGTATTTT. Residues: CASSLAPVDTQYF. Together with reference TRBV7-8 and TRBJ2-3, the CDR3 gives the full variable domain: GAGVSQSPRYKVAKRGQDVALRCDPISGHVSLFWYQQALGQGPEFLTYFQNEAQLDKSGLPSDRFFAERPEGSVSTLKIQRTQQEDSAVYLCASSLAPVDTQYFGPGTRLTVL.

The genes are TRBV6-2 or TRBV6-3 and TRBJ2-3; TRBD1 might be the D (5 bases). The germline V gene encodes CDR1 MNHEY and CDR2 SVGEGT. This CDR3 region has 14 residues. V was pared by 2 bases and J by 1 base, with 7 bases between. CDR3 coding DNA: TGTGCCAGCAGTTACAGGGGCGGCACAGATACGCAGTATTTT. Its translation: CASSYRGGTDTQYF.

This clonotype was counted at least ten times. The V gene is TRBV7-2, the J gene TRBJ2-1, with D perhaps TRBD1 (6 bases). The CDR3 is 15 amino acids. Germline CDR1 is SGHTA and CDR2 is FQGNSA. Trimming removed 2 bases from V and 3 bases from J, with 11 bases in between. This CDR3 reads CASSLNAGVYNEQFF. The CDR3 DNA reads as TGTGCCAGCAGCTTAAACGCAGGGGTCTACAATGAGCAGTTCTTC.

This clonotype showed up many times. This sequence joins TRBV7-2 and TRBJ1-6; no clear D. Trimming stripped 6 bases from V and 0 bases from J, with 12 bases between. The CDR3 covers 16 residues. Germline V gives CDR1 SGHTA, CDR2 FQGNSA. DNA for the CDR3: TGTGCCAGCAGAAATACGGTCAGCTCCTATAATTCACCCCTCCACTTT. Translating gives CASRNTVSSYNSPLHF.

This clonotype was recorded many times. The rearrangement joins TRBV7-9 to TRBJ2-7, with TRBD1 matching 7 bases. This CDR3 spans 15 amino acids. Germline-derived CDR1 and CDR2 are SEHNR and FQNEAQ (reference sequence). The ends lost 5 bases at V and 3 bases at J; junction bases unmatched: 10. The DNA for the CDR3 is TGTGCCAGCAGCCCTTTAGACAGGGCAGTCTACGAGCAGTACTTC. It is translated as CASSPLDRAVYEQYF.

The CDR3 loop reads CASSQEWRGLSYEQYF. As DNA, the CDR3 is TGCGCCAGCAGCCAAGAGTGGCGGGGGCTATCCTACGAGCAGTACTTC. The V call is TRBV4-3, the J call TRBJ2-7; weak D call: TRBD2 (7 bases). The CDR3 extends over 16 amino acids. Germline V lookup: CDR1 LGHNA, CDR2 YSLEER. Between the trimmed V and J ends, which lost 0 bases and 1 base, there was a span of 13 bases.